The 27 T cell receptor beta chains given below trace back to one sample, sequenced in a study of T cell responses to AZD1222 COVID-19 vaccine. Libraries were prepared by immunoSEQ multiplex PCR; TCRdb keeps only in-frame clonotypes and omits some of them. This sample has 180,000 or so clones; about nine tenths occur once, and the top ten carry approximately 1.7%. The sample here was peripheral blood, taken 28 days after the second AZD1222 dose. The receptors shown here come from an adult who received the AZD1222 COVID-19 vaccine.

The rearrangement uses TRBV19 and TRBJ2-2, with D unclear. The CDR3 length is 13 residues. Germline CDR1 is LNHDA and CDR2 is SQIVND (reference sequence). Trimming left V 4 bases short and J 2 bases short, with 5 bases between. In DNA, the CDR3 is TGTGCCAGTAGTAGGACCAACACCGGGGAGCTGTTTTTT. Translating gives CASSRTNTGELFF.

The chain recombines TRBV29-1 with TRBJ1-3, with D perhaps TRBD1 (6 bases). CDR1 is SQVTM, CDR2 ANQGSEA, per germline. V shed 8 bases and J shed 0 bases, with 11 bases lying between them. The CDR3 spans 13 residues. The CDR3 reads CSSPGHSGNTIYF. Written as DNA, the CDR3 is TGCAGCTCGCCGGGACACTCTGGAAACACCATATATTTT.

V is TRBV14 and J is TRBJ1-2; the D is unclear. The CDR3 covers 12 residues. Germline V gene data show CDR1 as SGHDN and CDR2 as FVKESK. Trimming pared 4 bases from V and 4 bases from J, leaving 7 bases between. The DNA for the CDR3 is TGTGCCAGCAGCCTGACACTCTATGGCTACACCTTC. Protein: CASSLTLYGYTF.

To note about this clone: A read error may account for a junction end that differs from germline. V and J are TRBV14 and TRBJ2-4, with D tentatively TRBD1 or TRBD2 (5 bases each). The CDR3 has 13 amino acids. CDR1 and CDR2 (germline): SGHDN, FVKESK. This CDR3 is CASSVPGANTQYF. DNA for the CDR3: TGTGCCAGCAGCGTTCCCGGGGCCAACACTCAGTACTTC.

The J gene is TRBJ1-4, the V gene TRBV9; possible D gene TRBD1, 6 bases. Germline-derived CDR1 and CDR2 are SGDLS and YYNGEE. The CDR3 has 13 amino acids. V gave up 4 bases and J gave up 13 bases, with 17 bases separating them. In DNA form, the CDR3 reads TGTGCCAGCAGCCCCGTAGGGGGGAAGGGACTGTTTTTT. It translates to CASSPVGGKGLFF.

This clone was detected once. This chain's CDR3 is CASSLERGNEQFF. For the CDR3, the DNA is TGTGCCAGCAGTTTAGAGCGGGGCAATGAGCAGTTCTTC. The gene calls are TRBV12-3 or TRBV12-4 and TRBJ2-1, with 7 bases lining up with TRBD2. The CDR3 consists of 13 residues. After removal of 1 base from V and 6 bases from J, the junction contained 0 bases not matched to a gene.

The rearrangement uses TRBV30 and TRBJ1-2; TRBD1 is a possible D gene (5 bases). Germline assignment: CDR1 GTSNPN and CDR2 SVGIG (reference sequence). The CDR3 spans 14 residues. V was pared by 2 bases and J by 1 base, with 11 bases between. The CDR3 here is CAWSKWDGNYGYTF. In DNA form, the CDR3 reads TGTGCCTGGAGTAAGTGGGACGGTAACTATGGCTACACCTTC.

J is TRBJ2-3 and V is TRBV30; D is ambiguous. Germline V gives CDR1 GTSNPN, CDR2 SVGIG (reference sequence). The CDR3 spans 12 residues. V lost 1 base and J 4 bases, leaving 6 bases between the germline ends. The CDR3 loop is CAWSEGPDTQYF. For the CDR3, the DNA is TGTGCCTGGAGTGAAGGACCAGATACGCAGTATTTT.

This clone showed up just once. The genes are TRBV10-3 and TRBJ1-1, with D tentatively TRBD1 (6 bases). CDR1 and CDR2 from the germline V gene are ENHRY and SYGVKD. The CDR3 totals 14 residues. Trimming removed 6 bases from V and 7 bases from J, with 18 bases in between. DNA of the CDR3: TGTGCCATCAGCGCATCCGGGGGCGAACGTGAAGCTTTCTTT. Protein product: CAISASGGEREAFF.

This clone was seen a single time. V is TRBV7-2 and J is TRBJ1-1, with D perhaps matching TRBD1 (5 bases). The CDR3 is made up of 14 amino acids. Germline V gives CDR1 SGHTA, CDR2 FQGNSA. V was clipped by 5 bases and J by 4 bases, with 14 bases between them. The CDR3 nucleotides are TGTGCCAGCAGCAACCGGGACTGGAGCACTGAAGCTTTCTTT. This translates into CASSNRDWSTEAFF.

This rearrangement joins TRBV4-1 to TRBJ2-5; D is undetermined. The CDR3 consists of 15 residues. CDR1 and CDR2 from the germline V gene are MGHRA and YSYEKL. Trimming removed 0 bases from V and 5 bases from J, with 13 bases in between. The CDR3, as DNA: TGCGCCAGCAGCCAAGATCTGGGGAAGGGTGAGACCCAGTACTTC. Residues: CASSQDLGKGETQYF.

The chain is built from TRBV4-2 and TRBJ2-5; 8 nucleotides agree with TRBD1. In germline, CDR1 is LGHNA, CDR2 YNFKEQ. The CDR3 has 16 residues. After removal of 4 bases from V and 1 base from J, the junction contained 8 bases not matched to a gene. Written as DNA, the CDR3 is TGTGCCAGCAGCCCCCTAGGACAGGGCCTCCAAGAGACCCAGTACTTC. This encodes CASSPLGQGLQETQYF.

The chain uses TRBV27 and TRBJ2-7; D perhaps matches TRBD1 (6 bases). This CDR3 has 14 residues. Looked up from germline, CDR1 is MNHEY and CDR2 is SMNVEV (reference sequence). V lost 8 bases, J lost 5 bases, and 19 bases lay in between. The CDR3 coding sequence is TGTGCCAGCGTTCTTGGGCAGGGGCGGAACGAGCAGTACTTC. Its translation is CASVLGQGRNEQYF.

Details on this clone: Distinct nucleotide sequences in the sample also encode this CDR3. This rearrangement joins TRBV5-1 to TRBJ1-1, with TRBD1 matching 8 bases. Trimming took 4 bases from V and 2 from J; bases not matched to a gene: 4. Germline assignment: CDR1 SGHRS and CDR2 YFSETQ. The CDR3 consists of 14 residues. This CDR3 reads CASSPGQGNTEAFF. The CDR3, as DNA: TGCGCCAGCAGCCCAGGACAGGGAAACACTGAAGCTTTCTTT.

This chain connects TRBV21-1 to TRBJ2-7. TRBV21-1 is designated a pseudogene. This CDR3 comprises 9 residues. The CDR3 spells CASRWEQYF. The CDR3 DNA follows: TGTGCCAGCAGGTGGGAGCAGTACTTC.

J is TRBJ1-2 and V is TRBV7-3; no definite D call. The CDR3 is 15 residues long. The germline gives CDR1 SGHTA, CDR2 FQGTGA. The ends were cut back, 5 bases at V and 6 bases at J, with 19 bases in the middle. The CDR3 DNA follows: TGTGCCAGCAGCAAGTCCCACAGCTCCTTGGATGGCTACACCTTC. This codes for CASSKSHSSLDGYTF.

CDR3 protein: CAWRIGGAGNTIYF. DNA for the CDR3: TGTGCCTGGAGGATAGGGGGAGCTGGAAACACCATATATTTT. The gene calls are TRBV30 and TRBJ1-3, with D tentatively TRBD1 (6 bases). V was cut by 3 bases and J by 2 bases, with 11 bases left in between. The CDR3 runs to 14 residues. Per germline, CDR1 GTSNPN and CDR2 SVGIG (reference sequence).

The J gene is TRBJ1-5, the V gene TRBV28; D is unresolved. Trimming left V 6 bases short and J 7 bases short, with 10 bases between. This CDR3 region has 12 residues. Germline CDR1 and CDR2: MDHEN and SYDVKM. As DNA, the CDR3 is TGTGCCAGCAGCCAGATGATCCAGCCCCAGCATTTT. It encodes CASSQMIQPQHF.

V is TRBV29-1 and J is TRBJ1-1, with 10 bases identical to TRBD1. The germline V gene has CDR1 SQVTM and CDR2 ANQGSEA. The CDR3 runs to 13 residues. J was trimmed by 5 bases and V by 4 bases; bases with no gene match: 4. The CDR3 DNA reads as TGCAGCGTTGCCGGACAGGGGGTTACTGAAGCTTTCTTT. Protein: CSVAGQGVTEAFF.

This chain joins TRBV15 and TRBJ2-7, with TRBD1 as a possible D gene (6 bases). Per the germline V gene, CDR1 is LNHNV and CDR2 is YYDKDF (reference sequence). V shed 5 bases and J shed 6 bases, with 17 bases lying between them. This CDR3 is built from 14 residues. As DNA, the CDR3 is TGTGCCACCAGCTTAGGGAACAGGGAAGGCGAGCAGTACTTC. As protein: CATSLGNREGEQYF.

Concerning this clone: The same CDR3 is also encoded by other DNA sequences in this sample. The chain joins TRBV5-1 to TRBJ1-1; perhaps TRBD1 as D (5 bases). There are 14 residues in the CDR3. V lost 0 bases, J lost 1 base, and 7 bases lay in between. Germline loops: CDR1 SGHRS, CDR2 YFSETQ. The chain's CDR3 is CASSLGGTNTEAFF. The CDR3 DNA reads TGCGCCAGCAGCTTGGGGGGGACGAACACTGAAGCTTTCTTT.

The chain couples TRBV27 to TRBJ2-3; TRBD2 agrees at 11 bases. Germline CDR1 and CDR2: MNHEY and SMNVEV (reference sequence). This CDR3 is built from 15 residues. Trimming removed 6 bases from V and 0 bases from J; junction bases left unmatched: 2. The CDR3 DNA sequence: TGTGCCAGCAGCTGGACTAGCGGGAGCACAGATACGCAGTATTTT. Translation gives CASSWTSGSTDTQYF.

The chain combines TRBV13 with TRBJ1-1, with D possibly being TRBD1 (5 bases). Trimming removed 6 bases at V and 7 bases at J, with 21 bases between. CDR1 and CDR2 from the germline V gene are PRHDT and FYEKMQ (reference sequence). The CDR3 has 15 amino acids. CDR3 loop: CASRHREGRGSEAFF. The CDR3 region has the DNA TGTGCCAGCAGGCACCGGGAGGGGCGGGGTAGTGAAGCTTTCTTT.

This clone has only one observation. Here the CDR3 DNA reads TGTGCCAGCAGCTTGTATCAGTCGAGCGATGGCTACACCTTC. Protein sequence: CASSLYQSSDGYTF. The V and J genes are TRBV5-6 and TRBJ1-2, with D unresolved. Trimming removed 1 base from V and 6 bases from J, with 13 bases in between. The CDR3 sequence is 14 residues long. Germline V gene data show CDR1 as SGHDT and CDR2 as YYEEEE.

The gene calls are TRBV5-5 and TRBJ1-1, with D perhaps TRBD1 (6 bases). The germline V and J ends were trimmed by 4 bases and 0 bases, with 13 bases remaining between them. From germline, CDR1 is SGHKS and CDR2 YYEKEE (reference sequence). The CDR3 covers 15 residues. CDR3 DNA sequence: TGTGCCAGCAGCGGGGACACTTTCATGAACACTGAAGCTTTCTTT. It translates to CASSGDTFMNTEAFF.

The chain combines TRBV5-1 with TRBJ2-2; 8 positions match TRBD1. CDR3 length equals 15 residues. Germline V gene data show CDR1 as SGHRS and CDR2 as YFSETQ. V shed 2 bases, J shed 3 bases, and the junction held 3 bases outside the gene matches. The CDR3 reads CASSFDRGDTGELFF. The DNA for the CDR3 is TGCGCCAGCAGCTTCGACAGGGGAGACACCGGGGAGCTGTTTTTT.

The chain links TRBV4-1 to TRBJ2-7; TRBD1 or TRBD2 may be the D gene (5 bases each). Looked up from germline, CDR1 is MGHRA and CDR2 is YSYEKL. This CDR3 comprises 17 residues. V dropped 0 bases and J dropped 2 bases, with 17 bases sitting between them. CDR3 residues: CASSQDLEGRTTYEQYF. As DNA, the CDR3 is TGCGCCAGCAGCCAAGATCTTGAGGGGCGGACCACCTACGAGCAGTACTTC.